This entry lists 22 T cell receptor beta chains sequenced from one sample in a study of cytomegalovirus exposure and HLA in healthy donors. TCRdb's copy holds only in-frame clones and misses some; the assay was immunoSEQ multiplex PCR. Among 130,000 or so clones, 75% to 90% were seen once, and the ten largest hold over 1%. Sequencing was performed on PBMCs. Source of these receptors: a woman younger than 30 in good health and CMV-seronegative.

The chain has TRBV6-4 and TRBJ2-7; TRBD2 might be the D (6 bases). Trimming pared 3 bases from V and 7 bases from J, leaving 16 bases between. The CDR3 has 14 residues. CDR1 and CDR2 (germline): MRHNA, SNTAGT. Here the CDR3 reads CASSEPLASGEQYF. The CDR3 nucleotides are TGTGCCAGCAGTGAACCCCTAGCGTCGGGGGAGCAGTACTTC.

V gene TRBV7-3 combines with J gene TRBJ1-1; no clear D. Germline values: CDR1 SGHTA, CDR2 FQGTGA. The V gene lost 0 bases and the J gene lost 6 bases, with 11 bases spanning the gap. The CDR3 extends over 14 amino acids. The CDR3 sequence: CASSLTGVEAEAFF. CDR3 bases: TGTGCCAGCAGCTTAACCGGGGTTGAGGCTGAAGCTTTCTTT.

The V gene is TRBV7-2, the J gene TRBJ1-5; D gene unclear. This CDR3 contains 14 residues. V dropped 5 bases and J dropped 6 bases, with 14 bases sitting between them. Germline lookup yields CDR1 SGHTA and CDR2 FQGNSA. The CDR3 DNA reads TGTGCCAGCAGCAGCCTATACGGGAGTCAGCCCCAGCATTTT. It yields the protein CASSSLYGSQPQHF.

The chain couples TRBV19 to TRBJ1-6; possible D gene TRBD1, 5 bases. This CDR3 is 13 amino acids long. Germline loops: CDR1 LNHDA, CDR2 SQIVND (reference sequence). V was shortened by 10 bases and J by 5 bases, with 12 bases between the two germline ends. This CDR3 reads CATQGAHNSPLHF. Written as DNA, the CDR3 is TGTGCCACCCAGGGTGCGCATAATTCACCCCTCCACTTT. Full variable domain (remainder filled in from reference TRBV19 and TRBJ1-6): DGGITQSPKYLFRKEGQNVTLSCEQNLNHDAMYWYRQDPGQGLRLIYYSQIVNDFQKGDIAEGYSVSREKKESFPLTVTSAQKNPTAFYLCATQGAHNSPLHFGNGTRLTVT.

This chain links TRBV7-2 with TRBJ2-6; no reliable D call. CDR3 size: 15 residues. The germline V and J ends were trimmed by 4 bases and 2 bases, with 9 bases remaining between them. Per the germline V gene, CDR1 is SGHTA and CDR2 is FQGNSA. CDR3 in amino acids: CASSYQETGANVLTF. CDR3 nucleotide sequence: TGTGCCAGCAGCTATCAGGAAACTGGGGCCAACGTCCTGACTTTC.

The chain is built from TRBV7-9 and TRBJ2-5; the D gene is possibly TRBD1 (6 bases). Per germline, CDR1 SEHNR and CDR2 FQNEAQ (reference sequence). V was cut by 5 bases and J by 1 base, with 17 bases left in between. The CDR3 runs to 16 residues. Here the CDR3 DNA reads TGTGCCAGCAGCCCAGGGGCCTCGGTAGGCCAAGAGACCCAGTACTTC. Residues: CASSPGASVGQETQYF.

The V and J genes are TRBV6-5 and TRBJ1-2; 7 positions match TRBD1. V gave up 3 bases and J gave up 8 bases; unmatched junction bases: 9. The CDR3 covers 14 residues. Germline-derived CDR1 and CDR2 are MNHEY and SVGAGI. CDR3 protein: CASSYRGTVDGYTF. CDR3 sequence (DNA): TGTGCCAGCAGTTATAGGGGGACAGTAGACGGCTACACCTTC.

Only a few counts were recorded for this clone. The chain carries TRBV27 and TRBJ1-5; TRBD1 matches 7 bases. The germline gives CDR1 MNHEY, CDR2 SMNVEV (reference sequence). The trim removed 8 bases at V and 6 bases at J, leaving 4 bases unmatched. The CDR3 is 12 amino acids. CDR3 sequence reads: CASQGVGQPQHF. Written as DNA, the CDR3 is TGTGCCAGCCAGGGGGTTGGTCAGCCCCAGCATTTT.

The chain couples TRBV9 to TRBJ1-6, with 9 bases identical to TRBD1. Germline CDR1 SGDLS, CDR2 YYNGEE. The CDR3 loop spans 17 amino acids. Unmatched junction bases numbered 4, after V lost 0 bases and J lost 3 bases. The CDR3 loop reads CASSVGSGQGYNSPLHF. CDR3 coding DNA: TGTGCCAGCAGCGTAGGTTCGGGACAGGGCTATAATTCACCCCTCCACTTT.

The chain joins TRBV6-6 to TRBJ2-7, with 7 bases aligning to TRBD1. CDR3 size: 15 residues. V was pared by 2 bases and J by 2 bases, with 6 bases of the junction left unmatched. CDR1 and CDR2 (germline): MNHNY, SVGAGI (reference sequence). The chain's CDR3 is CASSYPQGSPYEQYF. The CDR3 DNA is TGTGCCAGCAGTTACCCACAGGGGTCGCCCTACGAGCAGTACTTC.

The V call is TRBV4-2, the J call TRBJ2-7, with 8 bases identical to TRBD2. The CDR3 consists of 17 residues. Unmatched junction bases numbered 7, after V lost 0 bases and J lost 0 bases. Germline V gene lookup returns CDR1 LGHNA and CDR2 YNFKEQ. This CDR3 is CASSQDAGGPSSYEQYF. The CDR3 DNA is TGTGCCAGCAGCCAAGATGCGGGGGGCCCGAGCTCCTACGAGCAGTACTTC.

The chain uses TRBV10-1 and TRBJ2-5; 7 nucleotides align to TRBD1. This CDR3 has 15 amino acids. With 8 bases clipped from V and 0 bases from J, the junction kept 9 bases outside the gene matches. CDR1 WNHNN and CDR2 SYGVQD come from the germline V gene (reference sequence). The DNA for the CDR3 is TGCGCCAGCCCGAAGGGGGCCCTCCACCAAGAGACCCAGTACTTC. It is translated as CASPKGALHQETQYF.

This clone was seen once. The CDR3 DNA is TGCGCCAGCAGTGGCCTGAGGAGCGGGGGGTTCAATGAGCAGTTCTTC. Translating it yields CASSGLRSGGFNEQFF. The gene calls are TRBV10-1 and TRBJ2-1; 9 bases map to TRBD2. There are 16 residues in the CDR3. CDR1 and CDR2 from the germline V gene are WNHNN and SYGVQD (reference sequence). Trimming took 4 bases from V and 6 from J; bases not matched to a gene: 10.

The CDR3 sequence is CATSRGVAGGNEQYF. The CDR3 DNA reads as TGTGCCACCAGCAGAGGAGTAGCGGGGGGAAACGAGCAGTACTTC. The V gene is TRBV15, the J gene TRBJ2-7, with 10 bases lining up with TRBD2. The germline CDR1 and CDR2 sequences are LNHNV and YYDKDF (reference sequence). The CDR3 is 15 amino acids. J was trimmed by 5 bases and V by 1 base; bases with no gene match: 5.

The genes are TRBV9 and TRBJ1-3; D gene ambiguous. The CDR3 contains 14 residues. The V end lost 3 bases, the J end lost 4 bases, and 11 bases lay between the germline ends. CDR1 and CDR2 from the germline V gene are SGDLS and YYNGEE. CDR3 bases: TGTGCCAGCAGCGCGTTTTCACAGGGAAACACCATATATTTT. This codes for CASSAFSQGNTIYF.

V is TRBV9 and J is TRBJ2-6; TRBD1 agrees at 7 bases. The CDR3 is made up of 18 amino acids. Germline V gives CDR1 SGDLS, CDR2 YYNGEE. The V segment lost 2 bases and the J segment 0 bases; nucleotides outside the gene matches: 8. The CDR3 here is CASSVSTGLRSGANVLTF. The CDR3 nucleotides read TGTGCCAGCAGCGTGTCGACAGGGCTACGCTCTGGGGCCAACGTCCTGACTTTC.

V usage is TRBV18 and J usage is TRBJ2-7; perhaps TRBD1 as D (6 bases). The CDR3 is made up of 14 amino acids. The V gene lost 3 bases and the J gene lost 7 bases, with 16 bases spanning the gap. The V gene's germline CDR1 is KGHSH and CDR2 LQKENI. CDR3 bases: TGTGCCAGCTCACCCCGAGGGGGAGAGGGAGAGCAGTACTTC. This encodes CASSPRGGEGEQYF.

In its sample, this clone was seen a few times. V is TRBV7-9 and J is TRBJ1-3; tentative D call: TRBD1 (5 bases). The germline V gene encodes CDR1 SEHNR and CDR2 FQNEAQ (reference sequence). The ends were cut back, 5 bases at V and 4 bases at J, with 12 bases in the middle. The length of the CDR3 is 14 residues. The CDR3 is CASSTWGGGNTIYF. The DNA of the CDR3 is TGTGCCAGCAGCACCTGGGGGGGAGGAAACACCATATATTTT.

The V and J genes are TRBV2 and TRBJ2-3; 12 nucleotides match TRBD2. Germline CDR1 reads SNHLY; CDR2 reads FYNNEI. There are 15 residues in the CDR3. V lost 6 bases and J lost 2; bases outside the gene matches: 3. The CDR3 bases are TGTGCCAGCAGACTAGCGGGGGGCTACACAGATACGCAGTATTTT. Amino acid sequence: CASRLAGGYTDTQYF. Full variable domain (outside the CDR3, taken from reference TRBV2 and TRBJ2-3): EPEVTQTPSHQVTQMGQEVILRCVPISNHLYFYWYRQILGQKVEFLVSFYNNEISEKSEIFDDQFSVERPDGSNFTLKIRSTKLEDSAMYFCASRLAGGYTDTQYFGPGTRLTVL.

The V gene is TRBV2, the J gene TRBJ2-7; D may be TRBD2 (5 bases). The CDR3 has 13 residues. Trimming shortened V by 4 bases and J by 0 bases, and 7 bases separated the two germline ends. Looked up from germline, CDR1 is SNHLY and CDR2 is FYNNEI. The CDR3 DNA sequence: TGTGCCAGCAGTGGAGGGAGCTCCTACGAGCAGTACTTC. Its translation is CASSGGSSYEQYF.

This chain uses TRBV2 with TRBJ1-5; maybe TRBD1 (5 bases). The CDR3 extends over 14 amino acids. The germline V gene encodes CDR1 SNHLY and CDR2 FYNNEI. The V and J ends lost 4 bases and 7 bases respectively, with 14 bases between them. The CDR3 here is CASSGSQGSQPQHF. CDR3 nucleotides: TGTGCCAGCAGTGGTTCGCAGGGCAGCCAGCCCCAGCATTTT.

The chain couples TRBV5-4 to TRBJ2-7; 7 nucleotides match TRBD1. V lost 4 bases, J lost 5 bases, and 3 bases stayed unmatched. The germline V gene has CDR1 SGHNT and CDR2 YYREEE (reference sequence). The CDR3 is 12 amino acids. The CDR3, as DNA: TGTGCCAGCAGCCAAGACAGGGACGAGCAGTACTTC. Protein sequence: CASSQDRDEQYF.